The rows below give T cell receptor beta chains drawn from one sample of a study of T cells in Graves' hyperthyroidism and ophthalmopathy. MiXCR, applied by TCRdb to the multiplex PCR reads, yields one record per CDR3 protein. The sample lists nearly 750,000 distinct CDR3 sequences, approximately 36% occurring once. The sequenced material came from blood. Source of these receptors: a woman in her forties with Graves' hyperthyroidism. CDR3s include the opening cysteine and the closing phenylalanine or tryptophan. A D gene is named only where the DNA matches it firmly. Clone size is given for some rows only: seen once, a few or many times, or a class if the clone is expanded.

>TRBJ2-7|few|-|TRBV2
CASSGNGGEQYF
TGTGCCAGCAGTGGAAATGGAGGGGAGCAGTACTTC
>TRBJ2-5|-|-|TRBV5-1
CASSGGRGPGETQYF
TGCGCCAGCAGCGGGGGCCGGGGCCCGGGAGAGACCCAGTACTTC
>TRBJ1-4|few|-|TRBV12-3/TRBV12-4
CASSIKLRTFATNEKLFF
TGTGCCAGCAGCATCAAACTGAGAACCTTTGCAACTAATGAAAAACTGTTTTTT
>TRBJ1-4|-|-|TRBV5-4
CASSRRSQEKLFF
TGTGCCAGCAGCCGAAGATCACAGGAAAAACTGTTTTTT
>TRBJ1-6|-|TRBD1|TRBV6-1
CASGGTGGSSPLHF
TGTGCCAGCGGAGGGACAGGGGGAAGCTCACCCCTCCACTTT
>TRBJ1-5|few|-|TRBV19
CASSINSGFEGQPQHF
TGTGCCAGTAGTATCAATAGTGGGTTTGAGGGTCAGCCCCAGCATTTT
>TRBJ1-3|few|-|TRBV2
CASTASSGNTIYF
TGTGCCAGCACAGCGAGCTCTGGAAACACCATATATTTT
>TRBJ2-7|-|-|TRBV2
CASSEAGRLGGQYF
TGTGCCAGCAGTGAAGCGGGAAGACTTGGCGGGCAGTACTTC
>TRBJ1-2|many|-|TRBV7-9
CASSLARGREHGYTF
TGTGCCAGCAGCTTAGCGCGTGGCAGGGAACATGGCTACACCTTC
>TRBJ1-2|once|-|TRBV12-3/TRBV12-4
CASSLGEGSYGYTF
TGTGCCAGCAGTTTGGGGGAGGGGAGCTATGGCTACACCTTC
>TRBJ2-7|-|-|TRBV7-8
CASSPGHRTGFDEQYF
TGTGCCAGCAGCCCAGGTCACCGGACGGGGTTCGACGAGCAGTACTTC
>TRBJ2-2|-|TRBD2|TRBV5-1
CASSWGTSGNTGELFF
TGCGCCAGCAGCTGGGGGACTAGCGGGAACACCGGGGAGCTGTTTTTT
>TRBJ2-2|few|-|TRBV5-6
CASSFGVPGGTGELFF
TGTGCCAGCAGCTTTGGTGTTCCTGGAGGCACCGGGGAGCTGTTTTTT
>TRBJ1-6|-|TRBD1|TRBV7-2
CASSLGQGGTPLHF
TGTGCCAGCAGCTTAGGACAGGGTGGGACACCCCTCCACTTT
>TRBJ2-6|few|-|TRBV20-1
CSALGGGSGSGANVLTF
TGCAGTGCACTCGGGGGAGGAAGTGGCTCTGGGGCCAACGTCCTGACTTTC
>TRBJ1-2|many|-|TRBV10-3
CAISERIQGPHGYTF
TGTGCCATCAGTGAGCGGATACAGGGTCCCCATGGCTACACCTTC
>TRBJ1-5|many|-|TRBV2
CASSGVTVNQPQHF
TGTGCCAGCAGTGGGGTGACAGTAAATCAGCCCCAGCATTTT
>TRBJ1-1|few|-|TRBV19
CASNRRQENTEAFF
TGTGCCAGTAACCGACGACAGGAGAACACTGAAGCTTTCTTT
>TRBJ1-1|-|-|TRBV2
CASSGNRDTEAFF
TGTGCCAGCAGTGGGAACAGGGATACTGAAGCTTTCTTT
>TRBJ2-7|once|-|TRBV19
CASSIGNSPSYERYF
TGTGCCAGTAGTATAGGGAACAGCCCATCGTACGAGCGGTACTTC
>TRBJ1-2|many|-|TRBV20-1
CSARVGYLSGYTF
TGCAGTGCCAGGGTAGGGTACTTATCTGGCTACACCTTC
>TRBJ2-7|many|-|TRBV7-9
CASSLESAAEQYF
TGTGCCAGCAGCTTAGAGTCCGCGGCGGAGCAGTACTTC
>TRBJ1-4|-|-|TRBV30
CAWSTLGGEKLFF
TGTGCCTGGAGTACTCTCGGGGGAGAAAAACTGTTTTTT
>TRBJ2-7|-|TRBD1|TRBV7-9
CASSLTGSGPYEQYF
TGTGCCAGCAGCTTGACAGGGAGTGGGCCCTACGAGCAGTACTTC
>TRBJ1-1|many|-|TRBV9
CASSVTSNTEAFF
TGTGCCAGCAGCGTGACATCGAACACTGAAGCTTTCTTT
>TRBJ1-5|-|TRBD1|TRBV7-2
CASSQDEGTGGNQPQHF
TGCGCCAGCAGCCAAGATGAGGGGACAGGAGGCAATCAGCCCCAGCATTTT
>TRBJ2-7|-|TRBD2|TRBV20-1
CSARVERGPSYEQYF
TGCAGTGCTAGAGTGGAGCGGGGGCCATCCTACGAGCAGTACTTC
>TRBJ2-7|-|-|TRBV6-5
CASSWATGPDYEQCF
TGTGCCAGCAGTTGGGCAACGGGACCGGATTACGAGCAGTGCTTC
>TRBJ1-1|-|-|TRBV7-8
CASSPGVRGGNTEAFF
TGTGCCAGCAGCCCGGGGGTGAGGGGGGGTAACACTGAAGCTTTCTTT
>TRBJ2-5|-|TRBD1|TRBV4-3
CASSHGQGGQETQYF
TGCGCCAGCAGCCATGGACAGGGCGGCCAAGAGACCCAGTACTTC
>TRBJ1-5|once|-|TRBV20-1
CSAIGLDGFTPQHF
TGCAGTGCTATCGGACTCGACGGATTTACTCCCCAGCATTTT
>TRBJ2-5|-|-|TRBV7-9
CASSPRGTDVERTQYF
TGTGCCAGCAGCCCCCGGGGGACAGATGTTGAGAGGACCCAGTACTTC
>TRBJ2-5|many|TRBD1|TRBV7-9
CASSLPKRDRSYQETQYF
TGTGCCAGCAGCTTACCCAAACGGGACAGGTCGTACCAAGAGACCCAGTACTTC
>TRBJ2-7|-|TRBD1|TRBV10-3
CASNDRASYEQYF
TGTGCCAGCAATGACAGGGCTTCCTACGAGCAGTACTTC
>TRBJ1-1|-|TRBD1|TRBV7-9
CASSPWDRGFAEAFF
TGTGCCAGCAGCCCGTGGGACAGGGGCTTCGCTGAAGCTTTCTTT
>TRBJ1-5|many|TRBD1|TRBV20-1
CSARGTVVEEPQHF
TGCAGTGCTCGGGGGACAGTAGTTGAGGAGCCCCAGCATTTT
>TRBJ2-7|-|-|TRBV6-1
CAISRSGALYEQYF
TGTGCCATCAGTCGAAGCGGAGCCCTCTACGAGCAGTACTTC
>TRBJ1-5|many|-|TRBV15
CATSRDSGSNQPQHF
TGTGCCACCAGCAGAGATTCAGGTAGCAATCAGCCCCAGCATTTT
>TRBJ2-7|-|-|TRBV12-3/TRBV12-4
CASSLASGVAVSYEQYF
TGTGCCAGCAGTTTAGCGTCCGGAGTAGCGGTCTCCTACGAGCAGTACTTC
>TRBJ1-1|few|-|TRBV10-3
CAISPLPMGPSNTEAFF
TGTGCCATCAGTCCTCTTCCAATGGGACCGTCGAACACTGAAGCTTTCTTT
>TRBJ1-2|-|TRBD1|TRBV6-5
CASSYSRTGGGYTF
TGTGCCAGCAGTTACTCGAGGACAGGGGGCGGCTACACCTTC
>TRBJ2-6|many|-|TRBV29-1
CSVWHGGAGANVLTF
TGCAGCGTCTGGCATGGGGGTGCTGGGGCCAACGTCCTGACTTTC
>TRBJ2-7|-|-|TRBV6-2/TRBV6-3
CASSHVPYEQYF
TGTGCCAGCAGTCACGTACCCTACGAGCAGTACTTC
>TRBJ2-6|-|-|TRBV29-1
CNVVYLGGPHLSGANVLTF
TGCAACGTTGTGTACTTGGGGGGGCCCCACCTCTCTGGGGCCAACGTCCTGACTTTC
>TRBJ1-6|-|-|TRBV19
CASSLPPGAGNSPLHF
TGTGCCAGTAGTCTCCCCCCCGGGGCTGGTAATTCACCCCTCCACTTT